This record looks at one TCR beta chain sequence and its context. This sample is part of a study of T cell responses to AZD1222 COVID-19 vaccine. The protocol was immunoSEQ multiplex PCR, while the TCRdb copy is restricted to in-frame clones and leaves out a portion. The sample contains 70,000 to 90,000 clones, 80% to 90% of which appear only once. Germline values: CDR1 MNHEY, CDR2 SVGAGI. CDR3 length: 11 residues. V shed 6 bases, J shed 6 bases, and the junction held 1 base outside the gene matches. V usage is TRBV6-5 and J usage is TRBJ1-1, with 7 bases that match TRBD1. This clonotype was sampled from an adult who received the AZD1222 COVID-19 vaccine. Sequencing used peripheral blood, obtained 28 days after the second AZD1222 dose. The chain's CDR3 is CASSQGAEAFF. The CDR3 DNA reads TGTGCCAGCAGCCAGGGGGCTGAAGCTTTCTTT.